This T cell receptor beta chain was observed in a study of T cell changes during pregnancy in multiple sclerosis. A single count supports this clone. The repertoire was sequenced with immunoSEQ multiplex PCR; TCRdb's copy has only in-frame clones and lacks some. In the table there are tens of thousands of clones, nearly 95% of which are singletons. This CDR3 is 16 amino acids long. CDR1 is GTSNPN, CDR2 SVGIG, per germline (reference sequence). V lost 3 bases to trimming and J lost 5 bases; unmatched junction nucleotides: 11. The rearrangement links TRBV30 to TRBJ2-3, with TRBD2 identical over 10 bases. The input for sequencing was peripheral blood, taken after pregnancy. The clonotype was recovered from a female donor with multiple sclerosis, enrolled in a pregnancy study. CDR3 sequence: CAWSPLGSSGRDTQYF. The CDR3 DNA follows: TGTGCCTGGAGCCCCCTCGGGTCTAGCGGGAGAGATACGCAGTATTTT.